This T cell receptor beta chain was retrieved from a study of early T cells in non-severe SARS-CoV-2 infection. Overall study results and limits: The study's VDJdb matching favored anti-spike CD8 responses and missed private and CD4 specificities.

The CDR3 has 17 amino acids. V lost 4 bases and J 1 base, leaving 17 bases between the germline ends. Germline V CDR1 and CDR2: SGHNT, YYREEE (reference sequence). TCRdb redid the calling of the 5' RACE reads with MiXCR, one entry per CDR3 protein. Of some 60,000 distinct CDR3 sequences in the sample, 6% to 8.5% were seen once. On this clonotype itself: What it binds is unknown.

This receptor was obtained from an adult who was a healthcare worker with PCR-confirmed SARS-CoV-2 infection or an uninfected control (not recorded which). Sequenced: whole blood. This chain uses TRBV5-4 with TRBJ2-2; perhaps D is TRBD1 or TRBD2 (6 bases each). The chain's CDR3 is CASSRGGSGLNTGELFF. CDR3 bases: TGTGCCAGCAGCAGAGGGGGTAGCGGACTGAACACCGGGGAGCTGTTTTTT.